The 11 T cell receptor beta chains presented below share a single source sample, sequenced in a study of cytomegalovirus exposure and HLA in healthy donors. Primers: 60 Vbeta forward and 13 Jbeta reverse. Here immunoSEQ multiplex PCR was the method, and the copy in TCRdb shows in-frame clones only, minus some. In the table there are roughly 180,000 clones, approximately 82% of which are singletons. Sequencing input: PBMCs. These receptors came from a girl aged 2-10 years in good health and CMV-seropositive.

The CDR3: CASSQSYDRADYGYTF. CDR3 bases: TGCGCCAGCAGTCAATCTTATGACAGGGCGGACTATGGCTACACCTTC. This chain links TRBV23-1 with TRBJ1-2; 7 bases align to TRBD1. TRBV23-1 is annotated as an ORF whose role is uncertain. V lost 0 bases to trimming and J lost 3 bases; unmatched junction nucleotides: 7. The CDR3 runs to 16 residues.

The chain recombines TRBV29-1 with TRBJ2-5; tentatively, D is TRBD2 (5 bases). The V end lost 1 base, the J end lost 11 bases, and 17 bases lay between the germline ends. Germline CDR1 reads SQVTM; CDR2 reads ANQGSEA. The CDR3 is 13 residues long. The CDR3 coding sequence is TGCAGCGTTGAAGCTTTCACTTTGGGAGAGCAGTACTTC. Its protein is CSVEAFTLGEQYF.

The V and J genes are TRBV7-9 and TRBJ2-7; 8 bases map to TRBD1. The CDR3 runs 15 residues. The junction had 10 bases not matched to a gene; V was cut back by 2 bases and J by 7 bases. Germline V gives CDR1 SEHNR, CDR2 FQNEAQ (reference sequence). For the CDR3, the DNA is TGTGCCAGCAGCTTATCGGGCAGGGGGCCTGTTGAGCAGTACTTC. It specifies CASSLSGRGPVEQYF.

The chain recombines TRBV28 with TRBJ1-5, with 9 nucleotides matching TRBD1. From germline, CDR1 is MDHEN and CDR2 SYDVKM. This CDR3 region has 15 residues. The ends lost 6 bases at V and 3 bases at J; junction bases unmatched: 6. CDR3 nucleotide sequence: TGTGCCAGCAGACCGGGACAGGGTTACAATCAGCCCCAGCATTTT. Encoded protein: CASRPGQGYNQPQHF.

V is TRBV11-2 and J is TRBJ2-3; a weak D match, TRBD1 (7 bases). This CDR3 contains 15 residues. V lost 3 bases, J lost 1 base, and 11 bases lay in between. The V gene's germline CDR1 is SGHAT and CDR2 FQNNGV. DNA of the CDR3: TGTGCCAGCAGCTTCCAGGGGGGCGGCACAGATACGCAGTATTTT. Encoded protein: CASSFQGGGTDTQYF.

The chain carries TRBV5-1 and TRBJ1-6, with 8 positions matching TRBD1. Germline V gene sequence: CDR1 SGHRS, CDR2 YFSETQ. The J segment lost 11 bases and the V segment lost 0 bases, leaving 7 bases of the junction unmatched. CDR3 length: 15 residues. Here the CDR3 reads CASSLGQGALPPLHF. In DNA form, the CDR3 reads TGCGCCAGCAGCTTGGGCCAGGGGGCATTGCCACCCCTCCACTTT.

This clone was seen only a few times. The rearrangement uses TRBV6-5 and TRBJ2-1; 11 positions match TRBD2. V was clipped by 6 bases and J by 8 bases; unmatched bases: 9. The CDR3 contains 15 residues. Per germline, CDR1 MNHEY and CDR2 SVGAGI. CDR3 loop: CASSLSGGADYEQFF. CDR3 in DNA: TGTGCCAGCAGCCTTAGCGGGGGGGCTGATTATGAGCAGTTCTTC.

The gene calls are TRBV12-5 and TRBJ1-1; tentatively, D is TRBD1 (5 bases). The CDR3 sequence is 14 residues long. From germline, CDR1 is LGHNT and CDR2 FRNRAP. V was trimmed by 6 bases and J by 7 bases, leaving 18 bases between them. The CDR3 region is CASGRGHPGGEAFF. CDR3 DNA: TGTGCTAGTGGCCGCGGACACCCCGGGGGTGAAGCTTTCTTT.

This clone was detected only once. The rearrangement uses TRBV7-2 and TRBJ2-7, with 8 positions matching TRBD1. The CDR3 covers 15 residues. The V gene end was trimmed by 3 bases and the J gene end by 1 base; junction bases not matched to a gene: 5. Germline V gene data show CDR1 as SGHTA and CDR2 as FQGNSA. The CDR3, as DNA: TGTGCCAGCAGCTTTAAGGGACAGGAGTCCTACGAGCAGTACTTC. Encoded protein: CASSFKGQESYEQYF.

A single count supports this clone. The chain links TRBV13 to TRBJ2-1; TRBD2 matches at 9 bases. V trimming: 5 bases; J trimming: 2 bases; junction bases outside the gene matches: 4. This CDR3 has 15 amino acids. Per the germline V gene, CDR1 is PRHDT and CDR2 is FYEKMQ (reference sequence). The CDR3 loop reads CASSPIAGAYNEQFF. CDR3 in DNA: TGTGCCAGCAGCCCGATAGCGGGGGCCTACAATGAGCAGTTCTTC.

V is TRBV19 and J is TRBJ1-1, with D perhaps matching TRBD1 (6 bases). The CDR3 loop spans 12 amino acids. The V gene's germline CDR1 is LNHDA and CDR2 SQIVND (reference sequence). V was shortened by 7 bases and J by 3 bases, with 9 bases between the two germline ends. CDR3 region: CASKGEYTEAFF. As DNA, the CDR3 is TGTGCCAGTAAGGGGGAATACACTGAAGCTTTCTTT. Using reference TRBV19 and TRBJ1-1 for the parts outside the CDR3, the full variable domain is DGGITQSPKYLFRKEGQNVTLSCEQNLNHDAMYWYRQDPGQGLRLIYYSQIVNDFQKGDIAEGYSVSREKKESFPLTVTSAQKNPTAFYLCASKGEYTEAFFGQGTRLTVV.